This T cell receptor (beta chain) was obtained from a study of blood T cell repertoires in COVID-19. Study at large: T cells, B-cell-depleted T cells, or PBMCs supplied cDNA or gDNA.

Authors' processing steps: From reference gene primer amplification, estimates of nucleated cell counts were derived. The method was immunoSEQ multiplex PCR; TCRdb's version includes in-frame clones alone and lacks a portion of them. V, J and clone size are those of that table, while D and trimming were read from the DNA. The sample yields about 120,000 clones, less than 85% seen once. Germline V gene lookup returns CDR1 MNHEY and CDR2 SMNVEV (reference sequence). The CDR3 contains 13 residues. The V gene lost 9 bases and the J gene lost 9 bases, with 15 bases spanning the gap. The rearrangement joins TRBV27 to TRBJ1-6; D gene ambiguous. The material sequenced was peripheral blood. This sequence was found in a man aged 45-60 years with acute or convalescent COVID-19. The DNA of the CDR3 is TGTGCCAGTAAAAAAGCCCACGGTTCACCCCTCCACTTT. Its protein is CASKKAHGSPLHF.